This T cell receptor (beta chain) was profiled in a study of Graves' ophthalmopathy and Graves' hyperthyroidism (dated by TCRdb to the late 2010s). Looking at the study overall: Peripheral blood was collected at initial diagnosis, before any treatment. The study used TCR beta repertoire signatures to distinguish Graves' ophthalmopathy from Graves' hyperthyroidism and to predict progression to ophthalmopathy. In total, around 130 blood samples were TCR-sequenced: 40 to 45 ophthalmopathy, some 75 hyperthyroidism and about 17 hyperthyroidism-to-ophthalmopathy patients. To explore V-J signatures that separate ophthalmopathy from hyperthyroidism, a discovery set of about 98 patients was enrolled, consisting of about 41 with ophthalmopathy and around 57 with stable hyperthyroidism. The independent validation cohort included around 19 hyperthyroidism patients plus 17 patients who later progressed from hyperthyroidism to ophthalmopathy. In several hyperthyroidism patients, the T-cell repertoires found in thyroid tissue were compared with those found in blood. Following sampling, methimazole starting at 30 mg daily was administered to hyperthyroidism patients, and high-dose intravenous methylprednisolone was administered to ophthalmopathy patients. The 100 discovery patients were randomly split 7:3 into training and test sets. The research as a whole found: In validation, the model predicted ophthalmopathy progression with over 60% sensitivity and approximately 78% specificity; some twelve predicted patients were CT-confirmed with GO in a median of around 6 months. Among expanded thyroid clonotypes with frequency above 0.001, most also showed up in blood, which suggests that blood repertoires may reflect the thyroid immune response. No statistical method was used to set the sample size in advance, and the investigators knew which group each participant was assigned to. Ophthalmopathy was separated from stable hyperthyroidism by the 13-signature model with roughly 90% sensitivity and just under 84% specificity in cross-validation and with 80%/75% in the test set.

TCR beta CDR3 regions were amplified from RNA transcripts for repertoire sequencing. A first-round RT-PCR used HTBI primers with the Qiagen OneStep RT-PCR kit, followed by a second-round multiplex PCR, size selection and purification. Libraries were sequenced paired-end with 100 bp reads on an Illumina HiSeq2000. As for the authors' bioinformatics: Reads were processed with SOAPnuke, discarding reads with adapters, uncalled bases, mean Phred below 15, or no exact constant-primer or identifier match. COPE v1.2.5 was used to merge high-quality paired reads. Clonotypes were defined as unique nucleotide sequences and were aligned to IMGT TRB V, D and J references using MiTCR v1.1. Only V-J combinations with frequency above 0.0001 were analysed, covering around 99% of repertoires. A TCR clonal expansion and chaos score per V-J combination was defined as the ratio of F50 clonal expansion to chaos observed in the TCRdist matrix. Features were reduced by Welch's t-statistics and random forest to over 10 V-J combinations, which fed a naive Bayes classifier. The similarity between thyroid and blood repertoires was quantified using the Morisita-Horn index. Using fastp at Q25 and MiXCR, TCRdb reprocessed the public reads and kept productive beta chains. Rows matching on CDR3 protein sequence are summarized as one entry with the most common DNA and genes. What appears here as the V and J calls and clone size reflects TCRdb's work, not the paper's. For this sample there are about 400,000 distinct CDR3 sequences; 15% to 20% appear just once. The ten largest account for 1.6% of the sample.

This clonotype was observed a handful of times. Its antigen is currently not known. Qualities for individual bases were not recorded, and no much larger clone is one base off. Ophthalmopathy patients were characterized by moderately to severely active disease, a Clinical Activity Score of at least 3, a NOSPECS grade of at least 4, and a disease duration under 3 months. Anyone with other autoimmune diseases, uncontrolled infections, pregnancy or lactation was excluded from the study. Clinical symptoms, serum thyroxine, TRAb, thyroid ultrasound and orbital computed tomography formed the basis of the diagnosis. PBMCs were isolated from around 10 ml of fresh peripheral blood by Ficoll-Paque density gradient centrifugation. Total RNA was extracted with Trizol reagent and quality-checked on an Agilent 2100 Bioanalyzer. Cut back by 2 bases and 2 bases, the V and J ends lie 16 bases apart. Per the germline V gene (reference sequence), DFQATT is the CDR1 and SNEGSKA is the CDR2. The CDR3, from cysteine to phenylalanine, totals 17 residues. The sequence is cut down to CDR3 DNA, 51 bases in frame from base 1.

The receptor was derived from a woman aged 18-29 years with Graves' ophthalmopathy. Donor details come from another sample of the same person, matched by shared clones. The sequencing sample was made of peripheral blood. The receptor chain draws on TRBV20-1 and TRBJ2-6; the D gene is possibly TRBD2, with 6 bases matching. The encoded CDR3 is CSARSGLRPPGANVLTF. The DNA sequence is given as TGCAGTGCTAGAAGCGGGCTCCGCCCGCCTGGGGCCAACGTCCTGACTTTC.